The 9 T cell receptor beta chains presented below share a single source sample, sequenced in a study of shared clonotypes between healthy human individuals. The data were produced by immunoSEQ multiplex PCR, yet TCRdb's version contains in-frame clones alone and is incomplete. Found here are about 1.5 million clones, nearly 99% of them singletons; the top ten hold roughly 0.4%. Material: naive CD4+ T cells sorted from blood. The subset: CD45RA+ positively selected. These receptors originate from a man aged 30 to 39 in good health.

The chain carries TRBV5-1 and TRBJ2-2; D possibly corresponds to TRBD2 (5 bases). Germline lookup yields CDR1 SGHRS and CDR2 YFSETQ. Trimming left V 0 bases short and J 6 bases short, with 12 bases between. The CDR3 loop spans 15 amino acids. CDR3 in amino acids: CASSLGGLGAGELFF. The CDR3 DNA follows: TGCGCCAGCAGCTTGGGCGGGCTTGGGGCCGGGGAGCTGTTTTTT.

This chain joins TRBV5-1 and TRBJ2-2; D gene uncertain. Trimming took 4 bases from V and 0 from J, leaving 7 bases between them. CDR1 is SGHRS, CDR2 YFSETQ, per germline. The length of the CDR3 is 14 residues. In DNA form, the CDR3 reads TGCGCCAGCAGCACCGACCCGAACACCGGGGAGCTGTTTTTT. It is translated as CASSTDPNTGELFF.

The chain has TRBV6-6 and TRBJ2-2; 7 nucleotides align to TRBD1. J lost 4 bases, V lost 6 bases, and 11 bases had no gene match. Germline CDR1 MNHNY, CDR2 SVGAGI (reference sequence). The CDR3 has 16 residues. The DNA for the CDR3 is TGTGCCAGCAGCCCGATTGGACAGGACCTCACCGGGGAGCTGTTTTTT. Protein: CASSPIGQDLTGELFF.

The chain is built from TRBV30 and TRBJ2-7, with D maybe TRBD1 (5 bases). CDR1 and CDR2 from the germline V gene are GTSNPN and SVGIG (reference sequence). This CDR3 region has 14 residues. Trimming shortened V by 0 bases and J by 4 bases, and 13 bases separated the two germline ends. The CDR3 sequence: CAWSVGGAGYEQYF. DNA of the CDR3: TGTGCCTGGAGTGTAGGTGGGGCAGGGTACGAGCAGTACTTC.

The chain recombines TRBV7-2 with TRBJ1-2, with D perhaps TRBD1 (6 bases). Germline lookup yields CDR1 SGHTA and CDR2 FQGNSA. This CDR3 is built from 15 residues. The germline V and J ends were trimmed by 5 bases and 2 bases, with 15 bases remaining between them. CDR3 sequence: CASSPQGGGNYGYTF. The DNA of the CDR3 is TGTGCCAGCAGCCCCCAAGGGGGAGGCAACTATGGCTACACCTTC.

V and J are TRBV7-9 and TRBJ1-2; D is uncertain. This CDR3 spans 16 amino acids. The germline V and J ends were trimmed by 10 bases and 0 bases, with 21 bases remaining between them. Germline V gene data show CDR1 as SEHNR and CDR2 as FQNEAQ (reference sequence). This CDR3 reads CATVGGENGANYGYTF. The CDR3 nucleotides read TGTGCCACGGTGGGAGGTGAAAATGGGGCTAACTATGGCTACACCTTC.

The genes are TRBV28 and TRBJ2-3; no clear D gene. The V gene's germline CDR1 is MDHEN and CDR2 SYDVKM. With 2 bases removed from V and 3 bases from J, the gap between germline ends came to 15 bases. The CDR3 is 16 residues long. As DNA, the CDR3 is TGTGCCAGCAGTTTACCGAGTGGCTTGGGTACAGATACGCAGTATTTT. Translating gives CASSLPSGLGTDTQYF. The entire variable domain, with the rest obtained from reference TRBV28 and TRBJ2-3, is as follows: DVKVTQSSRYLVKRTGEKVFLECVQDMDHENMFWYRQDPGLGLRLIYFSYDVKMKEKGDIPEGYSVSREKKERFSLILESASTNQTSMYLCASSLPSGLGTDTQYFGPGTRLTVL.

The chain links TRBV9 to TRBJ2-3; TRBD1 aligns across 9 bases. Germline V gives CDR1 SGDLS, CDR2 YYNGEE. J lost 3 bases, V lost 3 bases, and 11 bases had no gene match. This CDR3 comprises 17 residues. The CDR3 region has the DNA TGTGCCAGCAGCGGGACAGGGGCTAAGGGGGGAACAGATACGCAGTATTTT. Protein product: CASSGTGAKGGTDTQYF.

The chain employs TRBV7-9 and TRBJ2-1; the match to TRBD2 covers 8 bases. This CDR3 region has 16 residues. CDR1 is SEHNR and CDR2 is FQNEAQ in the germline V gene (reference sequence). V shed 1 base, J shed 0 bases, and the junction held 2 bases outside the gene matches. CDR3 DNA sequence: TGTGCCAGCAGCTTAGTGCTAGCGGGCTCCTACAATGAGCAGTTCTTC. Its translation is CASSLVLAGSYNEQFF.